The entry below gives a single T cell receptor (beta chain) sequence along with its context. The antigen remains unidentified. All donors qualified as healthy HIV-negative adults and had experienced no recent acute infections or vaccinations. This entry comes from a study of shared clonotypes between healthy human individuals. Overall study context: Per donor, three plates held CD4 naive cells, three held CD4 memory, two held CD8 naive and one held CD8 memory.

Study-level findings and limits: In several donors, about 5% of naive CD4 clonotypes appeared in common. What naive subsets generally showed was a larger estimated richness than memory subsets showed.

Assay: immunoSEQ multiplex PCR; the TCRdb copy retains only in-frame clones and omits some. This table holds roughly 2.4 million clones, 90% to 97% found once. Trimming took 2 bases from V and 9 from J, leaving 19 bases between them. CDR1 GTSNPN and CDR2 SVGIG come from the germline V gene (reference sequence). This CDR3 contains 15 residues. The material sequenced was naive CD4+ T cells sorted from blood. Subset given: CD45RA+ positively selected. This TCR was recovered from a man aged 18-30 years in good health. This chain links TRBV30 with TRBJ2-2; D not certain. The CDR3 DNA follows: TGTGCCTGGAGTTCAAACCGGGTTTTCCCCCGGGAGCTGTTTTTT. It translates to CAWSSNRVFPRELFF.